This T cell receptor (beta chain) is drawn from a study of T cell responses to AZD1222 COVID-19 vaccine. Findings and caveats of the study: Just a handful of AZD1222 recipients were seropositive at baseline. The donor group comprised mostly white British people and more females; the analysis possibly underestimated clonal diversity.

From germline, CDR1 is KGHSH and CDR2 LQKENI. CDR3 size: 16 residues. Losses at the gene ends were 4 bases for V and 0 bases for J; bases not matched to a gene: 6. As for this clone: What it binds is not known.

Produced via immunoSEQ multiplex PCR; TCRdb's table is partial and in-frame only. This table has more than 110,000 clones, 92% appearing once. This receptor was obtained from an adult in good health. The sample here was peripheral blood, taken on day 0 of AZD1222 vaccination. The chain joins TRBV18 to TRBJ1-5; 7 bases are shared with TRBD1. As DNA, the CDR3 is TGTGCCAGCTCACGAGCGACAGGGAATAGCAATCAGCCCCAGCATTTT. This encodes CASSRATGNSNQPQHF.